This T cell receptor beta chain was sequenced in a study of shared clonotypes between healthy human individuals. Germline V gene lookup returns CDR1 MDHEN and CDR2 SYDVKM. CDR3 length: 16 amino acids. Trimming left V 5 bases short and J 0 bases short, with 16 bases between. Measured with immunoSEQ multiplex PCR; TCRdb has only the in-frame clones, and not every one. The repertoire holds about 1.1 million clones, with 78% as singletons. The rearrangement links TRBV28 to TRBJ1-2; no clear D. The specimen was memory CD4+ T cells from PBMCs. Subset indicated: CD45RA-negative fraction. The TCR was taken from a man between 18 and 29 years old in good health. Some clones in this sample may be carry-over from other donors' samples. The CDR3 region is CASSQHTDRANYGYTF. CDR3 coding DNA: TGTGCCAGCAGTCAGCATACGGACCGGGCTAACTATGGCTACACCTTC.